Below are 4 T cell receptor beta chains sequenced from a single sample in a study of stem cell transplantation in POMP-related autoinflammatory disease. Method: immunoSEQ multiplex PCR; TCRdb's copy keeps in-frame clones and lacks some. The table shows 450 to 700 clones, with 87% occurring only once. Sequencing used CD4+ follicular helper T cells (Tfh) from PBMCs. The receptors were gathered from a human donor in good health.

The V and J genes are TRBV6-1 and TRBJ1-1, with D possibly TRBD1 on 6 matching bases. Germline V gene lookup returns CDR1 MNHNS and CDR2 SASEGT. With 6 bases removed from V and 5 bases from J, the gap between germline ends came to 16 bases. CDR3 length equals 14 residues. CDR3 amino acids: CASREQGSRTEAFF. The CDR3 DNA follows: TGTGCCAGCAGGGAACAGGGTTCGCGGACTGAAGCTTTCTTT.

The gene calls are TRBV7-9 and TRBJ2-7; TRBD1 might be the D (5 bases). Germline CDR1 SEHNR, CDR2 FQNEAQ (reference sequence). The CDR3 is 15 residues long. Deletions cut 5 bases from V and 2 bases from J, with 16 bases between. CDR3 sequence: CASSHPVDTPYEQYF. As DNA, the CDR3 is TGTGCCAGCAGCCACCCCGTGGACACCCCCTACGAGCAGTACTTC.

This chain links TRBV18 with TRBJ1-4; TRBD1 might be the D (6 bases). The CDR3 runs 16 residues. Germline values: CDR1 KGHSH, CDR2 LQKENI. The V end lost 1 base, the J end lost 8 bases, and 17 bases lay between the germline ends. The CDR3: CASSPLPARGGEKLFF. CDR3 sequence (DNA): TGTGCCAGCTCACCACTTCCGGCCAGGGGTGGAGAAAAACTGTTTTTT.

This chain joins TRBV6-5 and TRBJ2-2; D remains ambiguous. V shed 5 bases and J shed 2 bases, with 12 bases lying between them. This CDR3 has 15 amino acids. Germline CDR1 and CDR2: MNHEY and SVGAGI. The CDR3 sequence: CASSRTVPNTGELFF. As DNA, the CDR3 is TGTGCCAGCAGTCGCACAGTCCCCAACACCGGGGAGCTGTTTTTT.